This TCR beta chain came from a study of cytomegalovirus exposure and HLA in healthy donors. Comments on this clone: Antigen specificity is unknown.

The CDR3 runs to 14 residues. The V end was cut by 6 bases, the J end by 3 bases, with 12 bases between. Germline values: CDR1 MNHEY, CDR2 SVGAGI. Study-level results: Many donors carried some public TCRs, although rarity characterized most TCR sequences. Previously analyzed data showed that most TCR beta V segments were productive at a frequency of about 87% or about 30%.

The PCR made use of 60 Vbeta and 13 Jbeta primers. Profiled with immunoSEQ multiplex PCR; TCRdb holds only in-frame clones, not every one. The data hold around 200,000 clones, with around four fifths observed a single time. The chain links TRBV6-5 to TRBJ1-5, with D possibly matching TRBD1 (6 bases). The sequenced sample consisted of PBMCs. This clonotype was obtained from a woman between 40 and 50 years old in good health and CMV-seronegative. The DNA for the CDR3 is TGTGCCAGCAGCTCTAGACAGGCCAATCAGCCCCAGCATTTT. It encodes CASSSRQANQPQHF.